The 20 T cell receptor beta chains below were found in one sample sequenced in a study of radiotherapy plus CTLA-4 blockade in lung cancer. Assay: immunoSEQ multiplex PCR; the TCRdb copy retains only in-frame clones and omits some. The sample includes more than 95,000 clones, around 75% of them seen just once. Specimen: peripheral blood, collected from a patient treated with radiotherapy plus ipilimumab. The receptors were gathered from a human donor with non-small cell lung cancer who had a partial response to radiotherapy plus ipilimumab.

This clone was counted once. This rearrangement joins TRBV4-1 to TRBJ2-7; TRBD1 matches at 8 bases. The CDR3 loop spans 16 amino acids. Germline CDR1 is MGHRA and CDR2 is YSYEKL. The V gene end was trimmed by 1 base and the J gene end by 4 bases; junction bases not matched to a gene: 9. The CDR3 spells CASSQVLRTGNYEQYV. The CDR3 DNA reads TGCGCCAGCAGCCAAGTCCTTCGGACAGGGAATTACGAGCAGTACGTC.

The CDR3 DNA is TGCGCCAGCAGTCCACGGGCTAGCGGGAAGACTCCTCGGGAGACCCAGTACTTC. This encodes CASSPRASGKTPRETQYF. The chain recombines TRBV23-1 with TRBJ2-5; 9 positions agree with TRBD2. Being an ORF, TRBV23-1 has a function that is uncertain. The CDR3 length is 18 residues. The trim removed 4 bases at V and 5 bases at J, leaving 17 bases unmatched.

The V and J genes are TRBV6-5 and TRBJ2-6; 7 bases align to TRBD1. The CDR3 has 15 amino acids. Germline CDR1 reads MNHEY; CDR2 reads SVGAGI. After removal of 6 bases from V and 2 bases from J, the junction contained 4 bases not matched to a gene. CDR3 nucleotide sequence: TGTGCCAGCAGCCTCCAGGGGGCTGGGGCCAACGTCCTGACTTTC. Its protein product is CASSLQGAGANVLTF.

V gene TRBV2 combines with J gene TRBJ1-1; a weak D match, TRBD1 (5 bases). The CDR3 has 14 amino acids. V was pared by 2 bases and J by 1 base, with 8 bases between. The germline gives CDR1 SNHLY, CDR2 FYNNEI. The DNA of the CDR3 is TGTGCCAGCAGTGAACTACAGGAGAACACTGAAGCTTTCTTT. It specifies CASSELQENTEAFF. The variable domain in full, with the rest retrieved from reference TRBV2 and TRBJ1-1, is EPEVTQTPSHQVTQMGQEVILRCVPISNHLYFYWYRQILGQKVEFLVSFYNNEISEKSEIFDDQFSVERPDGSNFTLKIRSTKLEDSAMYFCASSELQENTEAFFGQGTRLTVV.

The V call is TRBV7-9, the J call TRBJ2-1; a weak D match, TRBD2 (5 bases). The V gene's germline CDR1 is SEHNR and CDR2 FQNEAQ (reference sequence). V dropped 5 bases and J dropped 2 bases, with 16 bases sitting between them. The CDR3 totals 16 residues. The CDR3: CASSPASSTPYNEQFF. CDR3 nucleotides: TGTGCCAGCAGCCCTGCTAGCTCCACTCCCTACAATGAGCAGTTCTTC. The full variable domain, rest sourced from reference TRBV7-9 and TRBJ2-1, is DTGVSQNPRHKITKRGQNVTFRCDPISEHNRLYWYRQTLGQGPEFLTYFQNEAQLEKSRLLSDRFSAERPKGSFSTLEIQRTEQGDSAMYLCASSPASSTPYNEQFFGPGTRLTVL.

The count of this clone is one. This may come from a read error, since a much larger clone is one base off. The chain is built from TRBV5-1 and TRBJ2-2, with TRBD1 as a possible D gene (6 bases). CDR3 length: 14 amino acids. CDR1 is SGHRS, CDR2 YFSETQ, per germline. Trimming took 4 bases from V and 1 from J, leaving 8 bases between them. CDR3 amino acids: CASSPTGNTGELFF. CDR3 nucleotide sequence: TGCGCCAGCAGCCCGACAGGGAACACCGGGGAGCTGTTTTTT.

A note on this clone: An end of the junction does not agree with germline; a read error may underlie this. The chain couples TRBV7-7 to TRBJ2-5, with 10 bases aligning to TRBD1. The DNA end lines up better with TRBJ2-7; the J call may be wrong. CDR3 size: 14 residues. Germline-derived CDR1 and CDR2 are SSHAT and FNYEAQ (reference sequence). The CDR3 protein is CASSLGTGDPEQYF. The CDR3 bases are TGTGCTAGCAGCTTAGGGACAGGGGATCCCGAGCAGTACTTC.

V and J are TRBV12-5 and TRBJ2-7; 9 positions match TRBD2. The junction had 9 bases not matched to a gene; V was cut back by 6 bases and J by 3 bases. CDR3 length equals 15 residues. CDR1 and CDR2 (germline): LGHNT, FRNRAP. This CDR3 is CASGQRLAEHYEQYV. CDR3 in DNA: TGTGCTAGTGGCCAGAGACTAGCGGAGCACTACGAGCAGTACGTC.

This sequence joins TRBV6-5 and TRBJ1-2, with TRBD1 matching over 10 bases. V lost 6 bases, J lost 2 bases, and 6 bases stayed unmatched. CDR1 MNHEY and CDR2 SVGAGI come from the germline V gene. The CDR3 is made up of 15 amino acids. The CDR3 is CASRRDRGRNYGYTF. The CDR3 coding sequence is TGTGCCAGCAGAAGAGACAGGGGGCGCAACTATGGCTACACCTTC.

There are many counts of this clone. This chain joins TRBV5-4 and TRBJ2-1, with 11 bases lining up with TRBD2. Germline V gene lookup returns CDR1 SGHNT and CDR2 YYREEE (reference sequence). With 3 bases clipped from V and 5 bases from J, the junction kept 1 base outside the gene matches. This CDR3 comprises 14 residues. The CDR3 here is CASSSGLADNEQFF. The DNA for the CDR3 is TGTGCCAGCAGCTCGGGACTAGCGGACAATGAGCAGTTCTTC.

This chain uses TRBV30 with TRBJ2-7, with 9 nucleotides matching TRBD1. Trimming removed 1 base from V and 4 bases from J; junction bases left unmatched: 5. Looked up from germline, CDR1 is GTSNPN and CDR2 is SVGIG (reference sequence). The CDR3 is made up of 14 amino acids. DNA for the CDR3: TGTGCCTGGAGTGACAGGGGGCTACGGTACGAGCAGTACGTC. Its translation is CAWSDRGLRYEQYV.

The chain carries TRBV18 and TRBJ2-7; D might be TRBD1 (5 bases). Looked up from germline, CDR1 is KGHSH and CDR2 is LQKENI. The CDR3 sequence is 14 residues long. V was clipped by 6 bases and J by 2 bases, with 14 bases between them. CDR3 residues: CASSRRSTAYEQYF. CDR3 in DNA: TGTGCCAGCTCGCGGCGCTCGACAGCCTACGAGCAGTACTTC.

The chain is built from TRBV19 and TRBJ2-2; 7 nucleotides line up with TRBD2. This CDR3 has 15 amino acids. V gave up 5 bases and J gave up 2 bases; unmatched junction bases: 5. Germline CDR1 is LNHDA and CDR2 is SQIVND (reference sequence). CDR3 sequence: CASSRSGANTGELFF. CDR3 in DNA: TGTGCCAGTAGTCGGAGCGGGGCAAACACCGGGGAGCTGTTTTTT. Supplemented by reference TRBV19 and TRBJ2-2, the full variable domain reads DGGITQSPKYLFRKEGQNVTLSCEQNLNHDAMYWYRQDPGQGLRLIYYSQIVNDFQKGDIAEGYSVSREKKESFPLTVTSAQKNPTAFYLCASSRSGANTGELFFGEGSRLTVL.

CDR3 in DNA: TGTGCCAGCAGTACATCTAGCGGGAGGGCCAGTGAGCAGTTCTTC. It is translated as CASSTSSGRASEQFF. J is TRBJ2-1 and V is TRBV28, with 12 bases fitting TRBD2. The CDR3 contains 15 residues. Unmatched junction bases numbered 8, after V lost 5 bases and J lost 9 bases. Germline CDR1 MDHEN, CDR2 SYDVKM.

The genes are TRBV6-6 and TRBJ2-1; 11 nucleotides align to TRBD2. The germline CDR1 and CDR2 sequences are MNHNY and SVGAGI (reference sequence). The CDR3 spans 13 residues. The trim removed 2 bases at V and 10 bases at J, leaving 1 base unmatched. CDR3 sequence: CASSYTSGREQFF. CDR3 DNA: TGTGCCAGCAGTTACACTAGCGGGAGAGAGCAGTTCTTC.

The CDR3 DNA follows: TGTGCCAGCAGTGGCGGACTCACCCCCACTGAAGCTTTCTTT. It yields the protein CASSGGLTPTEAFF. The chain recombines TRBV2 with TRBJ1-1; no reliable D call. The CDR3 is 14 amino acids. V dropped 4 bases and J dropped 4 bases, with 13 bases sitting between them. CDR1 and CDR2 from the germline V gene are SNHLY and FYNNEI.

V and J are TRBV9 and TRBJ1-2; 7 bases match TRBD1. J was trimmed by 4 bases and V by 4 bases; bases with no gene match: 7. The CDR3 has 14 amino acids. Germline V gene sequence: CDR1 SGDLS, CDR2 YYNGEE. The CDR3 sequence: CASSSSGGFYGYTF. The CDR3 DNA is TGTGCCAGCAGCTCCTCAGGGGGTTTCTATGGCTACACCTTC.

CDR3 coding DNA: TGTGCCAGCAGTTTGACAGAATATGGCTACACCTTC. Protein sequence: CASSLTEYGYTF. The chain is built from TRBV28 and TRBJ1-2; D may be TRBD1 (5 bases). The CDR3 sequence is 12 residues long. V lost 3 bases and J lost 5, with 7 bases in between. In germline, CDR1 is MDHEN, CDR2 SYDVKM.

V usage is TRBV5-1 and J usage is TRBJ1-4, with 7 bases matching TRBD1. CDR3 length equals 18 residues. Germline CDR1 reads SGHRS; CDR2 reads YFSETQ. Trimming at V came to 4 bases and at J to 0 bases, leaving 12 bases not matched to a gene. For the CDR3, the DNA is TGCGCCAGCAGCAGGACCTTGACAGGGCCCGCAACTAATGAAAAACTGTTTTTT. This encodes CASSRTLTGPATNEKLFF. The entire variable domain, with the rest obtained from reference TRBV5-1 and TRBJ1-4, is as follows: KAGVTQTPRYLIKTRGQQVTLSCSPISGHRSVSWYQQTPGQGLQFLFEYFSETQRNKGNFPGRFSGRQFSNSRSEMNVSTLELGDSALYLCASSRTLTGPATNEKLFFGSGTQLSVL.

This chain joins TRBV18 and TRBJ2-6, with D unresolved. The V and J ends lost 6 bases and 0 bases respectively, with 12 bases between them. The CDR3 runs to 16 residues. Germline V lookup: CDR1 KGHSH, CDR2 LQKENI. CDR3 nucleotide sequence: TGTGCCAGCTCCCCGGCAGGCCTCTCTGGGGCCAACGTCCTGACTTTC. Amino acids: CASSPAGLSGANVLTF.